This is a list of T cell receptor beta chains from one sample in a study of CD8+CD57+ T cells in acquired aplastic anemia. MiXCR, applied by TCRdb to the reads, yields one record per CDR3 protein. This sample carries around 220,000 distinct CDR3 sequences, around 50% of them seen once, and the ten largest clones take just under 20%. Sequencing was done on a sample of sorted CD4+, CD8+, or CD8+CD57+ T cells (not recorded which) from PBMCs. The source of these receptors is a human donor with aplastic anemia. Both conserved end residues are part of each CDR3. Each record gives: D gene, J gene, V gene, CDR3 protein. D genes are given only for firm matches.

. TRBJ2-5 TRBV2 CASRGRKETQYF
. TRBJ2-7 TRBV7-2 CASSQASAEFYEQYF
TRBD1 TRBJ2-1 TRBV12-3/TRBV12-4 CASSWDRDTYNEQFF
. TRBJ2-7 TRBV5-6 CASSLGYGGQDEQYF
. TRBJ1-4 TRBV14 CASSHQVLEEKLFF
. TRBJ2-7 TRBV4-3 CASSQAYAYEQYF
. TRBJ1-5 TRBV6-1 CASSDDVGVGNQPQHF
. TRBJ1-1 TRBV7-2 CASSLARKSAEAFF
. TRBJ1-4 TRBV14 CASSPLRVEPNEKLFF
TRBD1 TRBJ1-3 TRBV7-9 CASSLWTGSGNTIYF
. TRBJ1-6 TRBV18 CASSPDWSSPLHF
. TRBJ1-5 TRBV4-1 CASSQDQDGPPQPQHF
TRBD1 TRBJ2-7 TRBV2 CASGTGAGEQYF
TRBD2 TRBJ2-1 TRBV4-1 CASSQGLAGGPGNEQFF
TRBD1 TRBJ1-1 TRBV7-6 CASSPRQGLMNTEAFF
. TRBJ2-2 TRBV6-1 CASVVAHNINTGELFF
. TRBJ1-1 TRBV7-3 CASSFGGLNTEAFF
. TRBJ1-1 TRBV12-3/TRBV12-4 CASSFFRGGGAFF
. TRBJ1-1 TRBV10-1 CASSPGTGQPGEAFF
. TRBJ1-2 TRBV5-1 CASSSRPPGVYGYTF
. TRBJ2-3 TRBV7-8 CASSPVGAGTDTQYF
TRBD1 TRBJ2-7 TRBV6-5 CASRSTGTGMFYEQYF
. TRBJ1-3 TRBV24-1 CATKHPARASSGNTIYF
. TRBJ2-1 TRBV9 CASSVFGGGLYEQFF
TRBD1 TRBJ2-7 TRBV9 CASSPRAGGFFSYEQYF
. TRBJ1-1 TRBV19 CACITRGGRGTEAFF
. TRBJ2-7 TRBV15 CATSRDVTTYEQYF
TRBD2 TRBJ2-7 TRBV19 CASSWGWEGEQYF
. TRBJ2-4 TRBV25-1 CASSESGYSQNIQYF
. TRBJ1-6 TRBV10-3 CAISVTGPSNSPLHF
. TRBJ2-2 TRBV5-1 CASSFLTELFF
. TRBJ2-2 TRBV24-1 CATSDSTKNRELFF
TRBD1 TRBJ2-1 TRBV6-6 CASSYGTGIRNERFF
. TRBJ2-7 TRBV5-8 CASSLVIGAEQYF
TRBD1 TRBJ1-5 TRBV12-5 CAGGLWTGGQPQHF
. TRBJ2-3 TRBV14 CASSQEEGNRRDTQYF
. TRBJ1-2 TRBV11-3 CASSLGLAYTF
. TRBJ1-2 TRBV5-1 CASSDFLGGYTF
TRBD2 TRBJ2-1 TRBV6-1 CASSEVGLNEQFF
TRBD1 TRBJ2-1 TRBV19 CASSTGGYYEQFF
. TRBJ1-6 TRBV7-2 CASSLREDSPLHF